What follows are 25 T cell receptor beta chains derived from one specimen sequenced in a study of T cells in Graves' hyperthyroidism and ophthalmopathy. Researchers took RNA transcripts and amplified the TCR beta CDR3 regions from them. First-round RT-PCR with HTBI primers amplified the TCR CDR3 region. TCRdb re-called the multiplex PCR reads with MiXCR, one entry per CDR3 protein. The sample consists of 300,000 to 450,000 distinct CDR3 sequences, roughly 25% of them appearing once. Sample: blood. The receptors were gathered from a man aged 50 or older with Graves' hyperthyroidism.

The CDR3 here is CSASLGSGNTIYF. For the CDR3, the DNA is TGCAGTGCTAGCTTGGGGAGCGGAAACACCATATATTTT. This rearrangement joins TRBV20-1 to TRBJ1-3, with D unresolved. V was clipped by 3 bases and J by 4 bases, with 10 bases between them. The germline V gene encodes CDR1 DFQATT and CDR2 SNEGSKA (reference sequence). CDR3 length: 13 amino acids.

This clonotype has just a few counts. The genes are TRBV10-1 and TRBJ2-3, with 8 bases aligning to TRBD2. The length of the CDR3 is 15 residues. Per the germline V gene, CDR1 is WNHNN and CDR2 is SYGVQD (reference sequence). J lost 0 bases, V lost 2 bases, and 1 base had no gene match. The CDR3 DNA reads TGCGCCAGCAGTGAGGCGGGAGGCAGCACAGATACGCAGTATTTT. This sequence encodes CASSEAGGSTDTQYF.

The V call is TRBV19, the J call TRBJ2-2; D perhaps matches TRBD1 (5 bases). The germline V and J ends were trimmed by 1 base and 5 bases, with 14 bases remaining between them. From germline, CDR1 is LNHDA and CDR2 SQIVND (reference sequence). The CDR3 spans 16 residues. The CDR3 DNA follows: TGTGCCAGTAGTATAGGAACAGGAATATGGACCGGGGAGCTGTTTTTT. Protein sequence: CASSIGTGIWTGELFF.

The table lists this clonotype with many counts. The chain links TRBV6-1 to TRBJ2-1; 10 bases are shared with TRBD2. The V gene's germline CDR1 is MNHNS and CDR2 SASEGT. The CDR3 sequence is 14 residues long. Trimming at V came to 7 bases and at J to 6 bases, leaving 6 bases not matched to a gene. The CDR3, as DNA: TGTGCCAGCACCCTAGCGGGAGTGGGCAATGAGCAGTTCTTC. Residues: CASTLAGVGNEQFF.

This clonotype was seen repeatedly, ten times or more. CDR3 in amino acids: CASSTGLKGQFF. CDR3 coding DNA: TGTGCCAGCAGCACAGGACTAAAGGGTCAGTTCTTC. The chain uses TRBV13 and TRBJ2-1; D is perhaps TRBD2 (6 bases). Germline CDR1 is PRHDT and CDR2 is FYEKMQ (reference sequence). Trimming cost V 5 bases and J 13 bases, with 15 bases left between them. This CDR3 is built from 12 residues.

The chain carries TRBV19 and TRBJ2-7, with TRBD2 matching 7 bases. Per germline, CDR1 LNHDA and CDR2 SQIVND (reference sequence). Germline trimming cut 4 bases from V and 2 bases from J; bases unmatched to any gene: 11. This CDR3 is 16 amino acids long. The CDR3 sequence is CASSKRAASGAYEQYF. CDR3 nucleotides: TGTGCCAGTAGTAAGCGTGCGGCTAGCGGAGCCTACGAGCAGTACTTC.

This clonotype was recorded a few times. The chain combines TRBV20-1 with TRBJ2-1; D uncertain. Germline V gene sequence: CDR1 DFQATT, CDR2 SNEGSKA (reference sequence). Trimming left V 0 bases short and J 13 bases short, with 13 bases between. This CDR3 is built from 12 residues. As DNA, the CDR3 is TGCAGTGCTAGAGACACCGCCGGGCGTCAGTTCTTC. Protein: CSARDTAGRQFF.

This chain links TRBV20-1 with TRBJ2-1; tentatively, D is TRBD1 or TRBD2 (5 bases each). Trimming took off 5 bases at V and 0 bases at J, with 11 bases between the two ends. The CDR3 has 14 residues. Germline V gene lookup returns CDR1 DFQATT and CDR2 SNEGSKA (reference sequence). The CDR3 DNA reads TGCAGTGCTTCCGGGACGAGCTCCTACAATGAGCAGTTCTTC. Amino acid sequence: CSASGTSSYNEQFF.

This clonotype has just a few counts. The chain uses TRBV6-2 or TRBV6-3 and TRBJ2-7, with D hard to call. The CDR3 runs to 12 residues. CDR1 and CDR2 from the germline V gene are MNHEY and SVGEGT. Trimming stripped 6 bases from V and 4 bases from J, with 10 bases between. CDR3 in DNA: TGTGCCAGCAGAGAACAGAAATACGAGCAGTACTTC. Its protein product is CASREQKYEQYF.

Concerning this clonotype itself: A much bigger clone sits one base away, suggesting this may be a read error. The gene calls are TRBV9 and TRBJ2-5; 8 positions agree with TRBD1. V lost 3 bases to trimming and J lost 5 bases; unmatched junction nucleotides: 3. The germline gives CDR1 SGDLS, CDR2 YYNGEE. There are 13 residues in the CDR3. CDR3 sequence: CASSARTGETQYF. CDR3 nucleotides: TGTGCCAGCAGCGCAAGGACAGGGGAGACCCAGTACTTC.

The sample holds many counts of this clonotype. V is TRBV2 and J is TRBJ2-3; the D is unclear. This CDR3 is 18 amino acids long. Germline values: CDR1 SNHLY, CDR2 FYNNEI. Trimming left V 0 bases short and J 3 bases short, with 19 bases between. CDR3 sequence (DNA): TGTGCCAGCAGTGAAGCGCATTCCCGGGTCGGTATTACAGATACGCAGTATTTT. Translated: CASSEAHSRVGITDTQYF.

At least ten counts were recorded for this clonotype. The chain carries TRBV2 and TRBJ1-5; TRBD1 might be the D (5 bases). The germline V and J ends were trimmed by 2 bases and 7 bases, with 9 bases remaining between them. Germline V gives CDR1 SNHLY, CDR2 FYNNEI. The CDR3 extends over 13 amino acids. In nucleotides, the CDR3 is TGTGCCAGCAGTGAAAGGGAGGGGCAGCCCCAGCATTTT. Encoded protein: CASSEREGQPQHF.

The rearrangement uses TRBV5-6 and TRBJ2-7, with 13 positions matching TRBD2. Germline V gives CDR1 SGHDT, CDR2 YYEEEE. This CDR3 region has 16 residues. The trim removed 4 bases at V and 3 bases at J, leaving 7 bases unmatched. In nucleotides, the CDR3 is TGTGCCAGCAGCCCGGGGACTAGCGGGGCCTACTACGAGCAGTACTTC. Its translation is CASSPGTSGAYYEQYF.

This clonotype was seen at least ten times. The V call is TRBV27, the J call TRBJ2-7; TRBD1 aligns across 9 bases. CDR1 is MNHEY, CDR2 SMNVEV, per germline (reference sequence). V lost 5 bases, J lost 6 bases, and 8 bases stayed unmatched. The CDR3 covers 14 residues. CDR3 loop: CASSPGDRVSEQYF. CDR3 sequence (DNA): TGTGCCAGCAGTCCCGGGGACAGGGTAAGCGAGCAGTACTTC.

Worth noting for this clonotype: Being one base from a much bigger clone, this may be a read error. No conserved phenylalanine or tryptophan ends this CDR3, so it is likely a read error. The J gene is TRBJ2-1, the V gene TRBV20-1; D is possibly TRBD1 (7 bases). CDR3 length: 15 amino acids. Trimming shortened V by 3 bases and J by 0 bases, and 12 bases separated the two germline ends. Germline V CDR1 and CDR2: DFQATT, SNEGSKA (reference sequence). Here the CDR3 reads CSASRGESSYNEQFS. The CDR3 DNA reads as TGCAGTGCTAGCAGGGGGGAGAGCTCCTACAATGAGCAGTTCTCC.

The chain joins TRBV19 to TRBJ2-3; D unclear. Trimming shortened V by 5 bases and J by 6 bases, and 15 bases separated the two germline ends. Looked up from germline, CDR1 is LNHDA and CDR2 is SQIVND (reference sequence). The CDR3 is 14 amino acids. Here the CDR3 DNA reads TGTGCCAGTAGTGTGGACGCTATGACGGATACGCAGTATTTT. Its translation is CASSVDAMTDTQYF.

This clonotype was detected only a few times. The DNA for the CDR3 is TGTGCCAGCAGCCACACCGGGACAGGTGCTACGAAGCAGTACTTC. As protein: CASSHTGTGATKQYF. This chain connects TRBV5-6 to TRBJ2-7, with 8 positions matching TRBD1. The CDR3 covers 15 residues. V was pared by 4 bases and J by 8 bases, with 14 bases of the junction left unmatched. Germline V gene lookup returns CDR1 SGHDT and CDR2 YYEEEE.

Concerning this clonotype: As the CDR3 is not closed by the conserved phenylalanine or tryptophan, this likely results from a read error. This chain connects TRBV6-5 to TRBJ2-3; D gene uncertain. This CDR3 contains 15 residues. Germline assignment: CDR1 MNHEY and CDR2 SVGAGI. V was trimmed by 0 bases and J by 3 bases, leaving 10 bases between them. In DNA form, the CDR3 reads TGTGCCAGCAGTTACTCTACCTTACTTACAGATACGCAGTATCTT. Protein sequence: CASSYSTLLTDTQYL.

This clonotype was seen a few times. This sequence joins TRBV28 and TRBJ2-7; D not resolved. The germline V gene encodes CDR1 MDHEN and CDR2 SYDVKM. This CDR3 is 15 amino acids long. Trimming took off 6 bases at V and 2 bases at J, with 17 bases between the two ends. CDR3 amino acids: CASSPPGSAPYEQYF. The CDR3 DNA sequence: TGTGCCAGCAGCCCTCCTGGCAGTGCCCCCTACGAGCAGTACTTC.

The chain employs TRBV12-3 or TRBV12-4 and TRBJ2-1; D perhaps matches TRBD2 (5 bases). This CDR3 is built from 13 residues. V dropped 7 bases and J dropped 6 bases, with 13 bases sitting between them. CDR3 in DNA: TGTGCCAGCACCGAAGAGGGCCCCAATGAGCAGTTCTTC. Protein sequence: CASTEEGPNEQFF.

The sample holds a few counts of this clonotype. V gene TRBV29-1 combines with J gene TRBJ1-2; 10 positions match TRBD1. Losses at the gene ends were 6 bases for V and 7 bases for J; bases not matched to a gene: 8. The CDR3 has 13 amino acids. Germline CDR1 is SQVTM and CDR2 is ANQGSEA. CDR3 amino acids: CSVPGTGDPGYTF. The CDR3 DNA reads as TGCAGCGTCCCCGGGACAGGGGATCCTGGCTACACCTTC.

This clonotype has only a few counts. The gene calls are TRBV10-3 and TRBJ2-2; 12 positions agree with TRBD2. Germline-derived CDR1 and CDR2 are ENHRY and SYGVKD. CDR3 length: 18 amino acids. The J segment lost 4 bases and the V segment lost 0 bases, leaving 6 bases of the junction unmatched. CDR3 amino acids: CAISESEGLAGSTGELFF. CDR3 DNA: TGTGCCATCAGTGAGTCGGAGGGACTAGCGGGTTCCACCGGGGAGCTGTTTTTT.

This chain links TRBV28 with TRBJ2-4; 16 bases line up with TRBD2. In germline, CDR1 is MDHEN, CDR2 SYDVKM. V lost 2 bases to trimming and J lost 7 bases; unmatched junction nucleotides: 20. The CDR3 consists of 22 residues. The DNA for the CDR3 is TGTGCCAGCAGTTTAGACCCATTCTCGGAGGGACTAGCGGGAGGGGGGCTGAACATTCAGTACTTC. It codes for CASSLDPFSEGLAGGGLNIQYF.

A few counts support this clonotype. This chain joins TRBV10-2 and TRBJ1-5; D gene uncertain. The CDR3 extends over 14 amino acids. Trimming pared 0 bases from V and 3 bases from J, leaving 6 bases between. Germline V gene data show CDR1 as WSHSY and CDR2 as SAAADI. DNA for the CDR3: TGCGCCAGCAGTGAGTCCGATTCCAATCAGCCCCAGCATTTT. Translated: CASSESDSNQPQHF.

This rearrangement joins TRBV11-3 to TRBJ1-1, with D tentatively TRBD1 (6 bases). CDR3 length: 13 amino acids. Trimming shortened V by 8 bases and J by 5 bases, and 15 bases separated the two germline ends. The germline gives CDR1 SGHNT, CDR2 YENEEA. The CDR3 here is CASGKGGGTEAFF. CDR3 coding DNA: TGTGCCAGCGGGAAGGGGGGGGGAACTGAAGCTTTCTTT.